The rows below give T cell receptor beta chains drawn from one sample of a study of blood T cell repertoires in COVID-19. The assay was immunoSEQ multiplex PCR, and TCRdb's table has in-frame clones only and misses some. This table has more than 120,000 clones, approximately 81% appearing once. The sample comprised peripheral blood. Receptor source: a human donor with acute or convalescent COVID-19. The donor label of this sample is uncertain. CDR3s include the opening cysteine and the closing phenylalanine or tryptophan. D genes are given only for firm matches. Clone sizes are given selectively: once, few, many, or a class where the clone is expanded.

size: few; V: TRBV25-1; J: TRBJ1-3; D: -; DNA: TGTGCCAGCAGGGACAGCTCTGGAAACACCATATATTTT; CDR3: CASRDSSGNTIYF
size: -; V: TRBV11-1; J: TRBJ2-7; D: TRBD1; DNA: TGTGCCAGCAGCTCTTCGGGACAGGTAAATAAGGAGCAGTACTTC; CDR3: CASSSSGQVNKEQYF
size: -; V: TRBV11-2; J: TRBJ1-2; D: TRBD1; DNA: TGTGCCAGCAGCAACACAGGGGGCGCCGGCTATGGCTACACCTTC; CDR3: CASSNTGGAGYGYTF
size: -; V: TRBV10-3; J: TRBJ2-7; D: TRBD2; DNA: TGTGCCATCAGTGATGGTACGGGCGGGGGATTGTACGAGCAGTACTTC; CDR3: CAISDGTGGGLYEQYF
size: -; V: TRBV5-1; J: TRBJ2-2; D: -; DNA: TGCGCCAGCAGCTTGCTGACAGGAAAGACCGGGGAGCTGTTTTTT; CDR3: CASSLLTGKTGELFF
size: once; V: TRBV7-9; J: TRBJ1-6; D: TRBD1; DNA: TGTGCCAGCAGAATTGGACAGGGGGCGGCACCCCTCCACTTT; CDR3: CASRIGQGAAPLHF
size: -; V: TRBV4-3; J: TRBJ1-2; D: TRBD1; DNA: TGCGCCAGCAGCCAGACGGACAGGGTCGATGGCTACACCTTC; CDR3: CASSQTDRVDGYTF
size: -; V: TRBV4-2; J: TRBJ1-5; D: TRBD1; DNA: TGTGCCAGCAGCCAAGATAGAGGGCAGGGGGTAGGTAGCAATCAGCCCCAGCATTTT; CDR3: CASSQDRGQGVGSNQPQHF
size: -; V: TRBV2; J: TRBJ1-1; D: TRBD1; DNA: TGTGCCAGCGATGGGACAGGGAACACTGAAGCTTTCTTT; CDR3: CASDGTGNTEAFF
size: -; V: TRBV15; J: TRBJ1-5; D: TRBD1; DNA: TGTGCCACCAGCCGTAACCGGGACAGGGTCAATCAGCCCCAGCATTTT; CDR3: CATSRNRDRVNQPQHF
size: -; V: TRBV5-1; J: TRBJ1-2; D: TRBD1; DNA: TGCGCCAGCAGCTGGGGGACAGACTATGGCTACACCTTC; CDR3: CASSWGTDYGYTF
size: -; V: TRBV7-8; J: TRBJ2-2; D: -; DNA: TGTGCCAGCAGCTTCTCCGAGGCGGGCACCGGGGAGCTGTTTTTT; CDR3: CASSFSEAGTGELFF
size: few; V: TRBV19; J: TRBJ2-5; D: -; DNA: TGTGCCAGTAGTATCATGGCGGGGGAGACCCAGTACTTC; CDR3: CASSIMAGETQYF
size: -; V: TRBV18; J: TRBJ1-1; D: TRBD1; DNA: TGTGCCAGCACCCCGTCCGACAGGGGGCAGGACACTGAAGCTTTCTTT; CDR3: CASTPSDRGQDTEAFF
size: once; V: TRBV7-3; J: TRBJ2-2; D: TRBD2; DNA: TGTGCCAGCAGCCGACCGAACTCTAGCGGGAGGGAGACCGGGGAGCTGTTTTTT; CDR3: CASSRPNSSGRETGELFF
size: few; V: TRBV5-4; J: TRBJ1-1; D: -; DNA: TGTGCCAGCAGCCCTCGAGAAATGATGAACACTGAAGCTTTCTTT; CDR3: CASSPREMMNTEAFF
size: once; V: TRBV20-1; J: TRBJ1-1; D: -; DNA: TGCAGTGCTAGTTCCGGGAGAATGAACACTGAAGCTTTCTTT; CDR3: CSASSGRMNTEAFF
size: -; V: TRBV6-6; J: TRBJ2-3; D: -; DNA: TGTGCCAGCAGCGAGAACCGTGATACGCAGTATTTT; CDR3: CASSENRDTQYF
size: -; V: TRBV24-1; J: TRBJ2-7; D: -; DNA: TGTGCCACCAGTGATTCTAGCTCCTACGAGCAGTACTTC; CDR3: CATSDSSSYEQYF
size: -; V: TRBV7-2; J: TRBJ1-6; D: TRBD1; DNA: TGTGCCAGCAGCTTAGCGCCACGGACAGGGAGCTCCTATAATTCACCCCTCCACTTT; CDR3: CASSLAPRTGSSYNSPLHF
size: -; V: TRBV7-2; J: TRBJ1-5; D: -; DNA: TGTGCCAGCAGCTTAGTTTCGACAGCGCTATCATATCAGCCCCAGCATTTT; CDR3: CASSLVSTALSYQPQHF
size: -; V: TRBV19; J: TRBJ2-2; D: TRBD2; DNA: TGTGCCAGTAGTGGACTAGCGGGAGGAATAGGCGGGGAGCTGTTTTTT; CDR3: CASSGLAGGIGGELFF
size: -; V: TRBV7-8; J: TRBJ1-2; D: -; DNA: TGTGCCAGCAGTCCCACCGGAGATGGCTACACCTTC; CDR3: CASSPTGDGYTF
size: -; V: TRBV29-1; J: TRBJ2-7; D: TRBD2; DNA: TGCAGCGCTTCCCAAGTAGCGGGGGGTTCTTGGGAGCAGTACTTC; CDR3: CSASQVAGGSWEQYF
size: -; V: TRBV9; J: TRBJ1-3; D: -; DNA: TGTGCCAGCAGCGTAGCACAGTCGCCCTCTGGAAACACCATATATTTT; CDR3: CASSVAQSPSGNTIYF
size: -; V: TRBV19; J: TRBJ1-1; D: -; DNA: TGTGCCAGTAGTTTAGGACAGCTCGGCACTGAAGCTTTCTTT; CDR3: CASSLGQLGTEAFF
size: -; V: TRBV6-6; J: TRBJ2-3; D: -; DNA: TGTGCCAGCAGTTACGGGGGCCGCACAGATACGCAGTATTTT; CDR3: CASSYGGRTDTQYF
size: -; V: TRBV29-1; J: TRBJ1-2; D: TRBD1; DNA: TGCAGCGTTGCAGGACAGGGGCACGGCTACACCTTC; CDR3: CSVAGQGHGYTF
size: once; V: TRBV7-9; J: TRBJ1-2; D: TRBD1; DNA: TGTGCCAGCAGCTATGGGACAGAAAACTATGGCTACACCTTC; CDR3: CASSYGTENYGYTF
size: once; V: TRBV6-5; J: TRBJ1-5; D: -; DNA: TGTGCCAGCAGACTGGGCAGGGGCAATCAGCCCCAGCATTTT; CDR3: CASRLGRGNQPQHF
size: -; V: TRBV18; J: TRBJ1-5; D: -; DNA: TGTGCCAGCTCACCCGGGTCTCAAGTTCAGCCCCAGCATTTT; CDR3: CASSPGSQVQPQHF
size: -; V: TRBV28; J: TRBJ1-1; D: -; DNA: TGTGCCAGCAGTTTAGACGGGCAGGGGCTCTTGAACACTGAAGCTTTCTTT; CDR3: CASSLDGQGLLNTEAFF
size: -; V: TRBV19; J: TRBJ1-6; D: -; DNA: TGTGCCAGTAGTATAGGTCGACAGAATAATTCACCCCTCCACTTT; CDR3: CASSIGRQNNSPLHF
size: -; V: TRBV10-3; J: TRBJ1-6; D: -; DNA: TGTGCCATCACTCGGGACACAGGGTCACCCCTCCACTTT; CDR3: CAITRDTGSPLHF
size: -; V: TRBV5-1; J: TRBJ2-7; D: TRBD1; DNA: TGCGCCAGCAGCTTGGGTGGGGGGACAGGGGCCTACGAGCAGTACTTC; CDR3: CASSLGGGTGAYEQYF
size: -; V: TRBV4-3; J: TRBJ1-2; D: -; DNA: TGCGCCAGCAGCCAAGATCAGGGGCCGGACGGCTACACCTTC; CDR3: CASSQDQGPDGYTF
size: -; V: TRBV21-1; J: TRBJ1-1; D: -; DNA: TGTGCCAGCAGTCGTCGTGGGAGGTTTATTCATTGGTACACTGAAGCTTTCTTT; CDR3: CASSRRGRFIHWYTEAFF
size: few; V: TRBV3-1/TRBV3-2; J: TRBJ1-2; D: TRBD1; DNA: TGTGCCAGCAGCCTTGGACAGGGAGGCTATGGCTACACCTTC; CDR3: CASSLGQGGYGYTF
size: once; V: TRBV5-6; J: TRBJ2-3; D: TRBD2; DNA: TGTGCCAGCAGCTTTAGCGGGGGGGCAGATACGCAGTATTTT; CDR3: CASSFSGGADTQYF
size: -; V: TRBV4-2; J: TRBJ2-7; D: TRBD1; DNA: TGTGCCAGCAGCCAAGTTCCGCAGGGGGTCAACGAGCAGTACTTC; CDR3: CASSQVPQGVNEQYF
size: -; V: TRBV9; J: TRBJ1-3; D: -; DNA: TGTGCCAGCAGCGTGGATACAGGGCGAGGAAACACCATATATTTT; CDR3: CASSVDTGRGNTIYF
size: once; V: TRBV9; J: TRBJ1-4; D: -; DNA: TGTGCCAGCAGCTCGGGGACATCAACTAATGAAAAACTGTTTTTT; CDR3: CASSSGTSTNEKLFF
size: -; V: TRBV9; J: TRBJ1-1; D: -; DNA: TGTGCCAGCAGCCGGGACTCGGGTGGTGAAGCTTTCTTT; CDR3: CASSRDSGGEAFF
size: -; V: TRBV9; J: TRBJ1-5; D: -; DNA: TGTGCCAGCAGCGTATCAGGGTATCAGCCCCAGCATTTT; CDR3: CASSVSGYQPQHF
size: -; V: TRBV7-9; J: TRBJ1-1; D: TRBD1; DNA: TGTGCCAGCAGCCCGCGACAGGGGAACACTGAAGCTTTCTTT; CDR3: CASSPRQGNTEAFF
size: -; V: TRBV6-5; J: TRBJ1-1; D: -; DNA: TGTGCCAGCAGTTACTCGCGCCGCATGAACACTGAAGCTTTCTTT; CDR3: CASSYSRRMNTEAFF
size: -; V: TRBV5-1; J: TRBJ2-3; D: -; DNA: TGCGCCACGTCTGCGGGCCTACCCGGAGATACGCAGTATTTT; CDR3: CATSAGLPGDTQYF
size: -; V: TRBV4-3; J: TRBJ2-3; D: TRBD2; DNA: TGCGCCAGCAGCCAAGCTCCAGGGGAGGGGACTAGCGGGTTCACAGATACGCAGTATTTT; CDR3: CASSQAPGEGTSGFTDTQYF
size: -; V: TRBV10-3; J: TRBJ1-1; D: -; DNA: TGTGCCATCAGTGACGGGGTAGGGACTGAAGCTTTCTTT; CDR3: CAISDGVGTEAFF
size: -; V: TRBV3-1/TRBV3-2; J: TRBJ2-2; D: -; DNA: TGTGCCAGCAGCGATCGACAGGTCACCGGGGAGCTGTTTTTT; CDR3: CASSDRQVTGELFF
size: once; V: TRBV5-6; J: TRBJ2-7; D: -; DNA: TGTGCCAGCAGTTCACTTTACGAGCAGTACTTC; CDR3: CASSSLYEQYF
size: -; V: TRBV19; J: TRBJ1-2; D: TRBD1; DNA: TGTGCCACACGGCCAACAGGGGGCTCTGGCTACACCTTC; CDR3: CATRPTGGSGYTF